The present entry profiles one T cell receptor beta chain with its context. Its antigen is undetermined. The sample comes from a study of T cell responses to AZD1222 COVID-19 vaccine. Findings and caveats of the study: The donors showed a predominance of white British ancestry and of females, with possible underestimation of clonal diversity. Two AZD1222 doses significantly raised spike-specific TCR breadth and depth over controls. Unmutated variant regions are reportedly targeted by nearly half of spike-specific TCRs. Sampled repertoires all dated from after the peak T cell response.

Germline-derived CDR1 and CDR2 are SGHKS and YYEKEE (reference sequence). V gave up 1 base and J gave up 2 bases, with 9 bases separating them. The CDR3 has 14 amino acids. Measured with immunoSEQ multiplex PCR; TCRdb has only the in-frame clones, and not every one. Altogether approximately 180,000 clones are present, around 90% being singletons, with the ten largest covering 2.6%. This receptor was taken from an adult in good health. Sequences were derived from peripheral blood, sampled on day 0 of AZD1222 vaccination. V is TRBV5-5 and J is TRBJ1-2; no clear D gene. The CDR3 coding sequence is TGTGCCAGCAGCTTGTTCGGAACCAACTATGGCTACACCTTC. Its translation is CASSLFGTNYGYTF.